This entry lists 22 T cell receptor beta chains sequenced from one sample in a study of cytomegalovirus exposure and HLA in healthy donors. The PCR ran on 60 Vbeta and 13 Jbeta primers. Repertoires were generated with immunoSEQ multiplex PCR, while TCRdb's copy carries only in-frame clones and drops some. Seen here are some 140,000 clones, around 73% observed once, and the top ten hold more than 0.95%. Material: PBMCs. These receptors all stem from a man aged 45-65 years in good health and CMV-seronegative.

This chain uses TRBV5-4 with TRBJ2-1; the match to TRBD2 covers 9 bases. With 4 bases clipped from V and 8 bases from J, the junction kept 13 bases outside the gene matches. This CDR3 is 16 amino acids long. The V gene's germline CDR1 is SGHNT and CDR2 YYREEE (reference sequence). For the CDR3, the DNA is TGTGCCAGCAGCCGCGGGGGGAGCGGGAGGTGGGATGAGCAGTTCTTC. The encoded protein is CASSRGGSGRWDEQFF.

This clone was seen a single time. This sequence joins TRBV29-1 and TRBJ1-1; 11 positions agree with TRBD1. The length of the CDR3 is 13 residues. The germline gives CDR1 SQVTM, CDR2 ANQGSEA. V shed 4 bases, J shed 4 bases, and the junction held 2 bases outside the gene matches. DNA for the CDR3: TGCAGCGTTGTGGACAGGGGGCGCACTGAAGCTTTCTTT. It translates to CSVVDRGRTEAFF. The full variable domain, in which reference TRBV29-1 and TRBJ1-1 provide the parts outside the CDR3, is SAVISQKPSRDICQRGTSLTIQCQVDSQVTMMFWYRQQPGQSLTLIATANQGSEATYESGFVIDKFPISRPNLTFSTLTVSNMSPEDSSIYLCSVVDRGRTEAFFGQGTRLTVV.

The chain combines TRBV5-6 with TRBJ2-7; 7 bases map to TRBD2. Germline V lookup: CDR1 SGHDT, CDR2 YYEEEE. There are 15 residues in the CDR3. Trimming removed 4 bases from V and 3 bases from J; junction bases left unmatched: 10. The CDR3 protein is CASSTGGSQNYEQYF. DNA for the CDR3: TGTGCCAGCAGCACTGGCGGGAGCCAGAACTACGAGCAGTACTTC.

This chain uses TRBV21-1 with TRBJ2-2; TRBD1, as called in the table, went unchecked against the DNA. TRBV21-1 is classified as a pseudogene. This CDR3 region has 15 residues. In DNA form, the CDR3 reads TGTGCCAGCACCACAGGGGGCGAGAACACCGGGGAGCTGTTTTTT. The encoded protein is CASTTGGENTGELFF.

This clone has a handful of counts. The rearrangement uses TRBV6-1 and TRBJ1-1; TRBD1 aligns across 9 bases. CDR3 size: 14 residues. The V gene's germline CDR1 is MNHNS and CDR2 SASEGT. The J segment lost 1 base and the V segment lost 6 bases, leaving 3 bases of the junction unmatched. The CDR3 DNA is TGTGCCAGCAGAACAGGGGGCAGGAACACTGAAGCTTTCTTT. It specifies CASRTGGRNTEAFF.

In DNA, the CDR3 is TGTGCCAGCAGCCAAGATCGACTAGCGGGAGAAGGGGGCACCGGGGAGCTGTTTTTT. Its translation is CASSQDRLAGEGGTGELFF. The genes are TRBV4-2 and TRBJ2-2; 12 bases are a match to TRBD2. The CDR3 spans 19 residues. The germline V gene encodes CDR1 LGHNA and CDR2 YNFKEQ. The V and J ends lost 0 bases and 4 bases, in that order; junction bases with no gene match: 9.

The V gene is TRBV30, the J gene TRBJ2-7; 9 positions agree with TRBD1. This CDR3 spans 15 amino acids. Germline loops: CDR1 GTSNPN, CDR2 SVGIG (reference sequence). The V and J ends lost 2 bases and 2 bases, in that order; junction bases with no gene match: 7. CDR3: CAWSSPGTGTYEQYF. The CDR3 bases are TGTGCCTGGAGTTCCCCCGGGACAGGGACCTACGAGCAGTACTTC.

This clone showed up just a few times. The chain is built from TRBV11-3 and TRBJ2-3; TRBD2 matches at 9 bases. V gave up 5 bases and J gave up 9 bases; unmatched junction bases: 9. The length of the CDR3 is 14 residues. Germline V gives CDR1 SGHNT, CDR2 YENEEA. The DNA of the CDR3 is TGTGCCAGCAGCGCTACGACAGCGGGGGGCACGCAGTATTTT. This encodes CASSATTAGGTQYF.

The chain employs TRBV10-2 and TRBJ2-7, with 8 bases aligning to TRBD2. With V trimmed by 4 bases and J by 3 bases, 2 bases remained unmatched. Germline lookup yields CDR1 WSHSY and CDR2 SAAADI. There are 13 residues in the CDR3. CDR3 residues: CASSAREGYEQYF. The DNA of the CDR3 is TGCGCCAGCAGTGCTCGGGAGGGCTACGAGCAGTACTTC.

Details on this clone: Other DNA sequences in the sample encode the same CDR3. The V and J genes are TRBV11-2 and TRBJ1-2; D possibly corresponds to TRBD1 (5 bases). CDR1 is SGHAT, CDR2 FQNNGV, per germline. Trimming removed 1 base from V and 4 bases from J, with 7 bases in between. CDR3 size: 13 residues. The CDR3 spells CASSLAGGYGYTF. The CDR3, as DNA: TGTGCCAGCAGCTTAGCCGGGGGCTATGGCTACACCTTC.

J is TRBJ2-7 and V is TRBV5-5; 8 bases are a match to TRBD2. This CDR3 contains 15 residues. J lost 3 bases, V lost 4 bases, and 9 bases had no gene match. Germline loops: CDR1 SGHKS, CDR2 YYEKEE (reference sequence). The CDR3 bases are TGTGCCAGCAGCCTTGGTACAGCGGGGGACTACGAGCAGTACTTC. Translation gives CASSLGTAGDYEQYF.

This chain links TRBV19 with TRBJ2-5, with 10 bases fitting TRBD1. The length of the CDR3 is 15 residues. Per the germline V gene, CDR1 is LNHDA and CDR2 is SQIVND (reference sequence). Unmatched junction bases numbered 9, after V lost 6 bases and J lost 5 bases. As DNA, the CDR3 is TGTGCCAGTAGGGACAGGGGGACTAGTAGTGAGACCCAGTACTTC. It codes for CASRDRGTSSETQYF. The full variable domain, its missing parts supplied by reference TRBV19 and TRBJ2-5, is DGGITQSPKYLFRKEGQNVTLSCEQNLNHDAMYWYRQDPGQGLRLIYYSQIVNDFQKGDIAEGYSVSREKKESFPLTVTSAQKNPTAFYLCASRDRGTSSETQYFGPGTRLLVL.

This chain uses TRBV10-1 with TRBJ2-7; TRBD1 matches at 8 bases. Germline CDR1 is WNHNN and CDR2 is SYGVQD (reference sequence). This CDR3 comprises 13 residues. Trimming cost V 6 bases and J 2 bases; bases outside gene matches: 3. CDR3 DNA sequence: TGCGCCAGCAGGGACAGGGAGACCTACGAGCAGTACTTC. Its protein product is CASRDRETYEQYF.

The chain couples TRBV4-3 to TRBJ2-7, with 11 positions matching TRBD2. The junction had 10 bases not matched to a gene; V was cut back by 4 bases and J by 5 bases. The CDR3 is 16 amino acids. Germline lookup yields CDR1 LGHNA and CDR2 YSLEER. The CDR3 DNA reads TGCGCCAGCAGCCTCTTAGCGGGAGGGCCTGAAAACGAGCAGTACTTC. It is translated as CASSLLAGGPENEQYF.

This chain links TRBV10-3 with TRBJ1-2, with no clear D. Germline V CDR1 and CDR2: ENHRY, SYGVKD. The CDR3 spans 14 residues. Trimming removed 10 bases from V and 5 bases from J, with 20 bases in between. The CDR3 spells CATLNGGAGYGYTF. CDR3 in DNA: TGTGCCACCCTCAATGGCGGCGCTGGATATGGCTACACCTTC.

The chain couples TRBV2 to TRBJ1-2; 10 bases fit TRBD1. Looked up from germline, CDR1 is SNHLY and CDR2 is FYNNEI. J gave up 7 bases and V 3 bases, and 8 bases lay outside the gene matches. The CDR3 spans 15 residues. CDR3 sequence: CASSDDRTGGFGYTF. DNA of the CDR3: TGTGCCAGCAGTGACGACCGGACAGGGGGGTTTGGCTACACCTTC.

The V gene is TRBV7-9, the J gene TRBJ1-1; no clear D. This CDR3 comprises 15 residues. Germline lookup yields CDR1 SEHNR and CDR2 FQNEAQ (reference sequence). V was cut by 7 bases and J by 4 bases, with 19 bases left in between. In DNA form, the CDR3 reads TGTGCCAGCACCCAGCGGGATCTCTGGTCCACTGAAGCTTTCTTT. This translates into CASTQRDLWSTEAFF.

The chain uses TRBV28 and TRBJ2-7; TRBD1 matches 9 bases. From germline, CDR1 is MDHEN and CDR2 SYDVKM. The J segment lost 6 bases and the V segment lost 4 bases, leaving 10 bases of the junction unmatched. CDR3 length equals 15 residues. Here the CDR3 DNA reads TGTGCCAGCAGTTCCCATGGGACAGGGAGGTCCGAGCAGTACTTC. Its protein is CASSSHGTGRSEQYF.

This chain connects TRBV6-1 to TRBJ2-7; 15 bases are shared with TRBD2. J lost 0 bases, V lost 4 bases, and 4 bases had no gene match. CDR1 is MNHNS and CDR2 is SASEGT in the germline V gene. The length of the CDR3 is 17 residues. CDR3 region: CASSGGTSGRSSYEQYF. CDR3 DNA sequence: TGTGCCAGCAGTGGGGGGACTAGCGGGAGGAGCTCCTACGAGCAGTACTTC.

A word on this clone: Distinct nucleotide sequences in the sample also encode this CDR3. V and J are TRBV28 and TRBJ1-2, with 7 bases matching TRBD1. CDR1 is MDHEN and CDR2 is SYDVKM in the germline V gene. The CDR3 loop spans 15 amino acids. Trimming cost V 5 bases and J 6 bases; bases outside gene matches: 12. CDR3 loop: CASSLPGQLAHGYTF. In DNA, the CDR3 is TGTGCCAGCAGTCTACCGGGACAGCTAGCTCATGGCTACACCTTC.

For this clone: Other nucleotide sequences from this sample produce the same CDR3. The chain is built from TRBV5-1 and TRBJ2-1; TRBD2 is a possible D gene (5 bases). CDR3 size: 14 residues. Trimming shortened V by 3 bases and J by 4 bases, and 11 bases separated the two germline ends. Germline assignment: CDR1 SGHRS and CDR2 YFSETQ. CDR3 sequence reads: CASSSGSSYNEQFF. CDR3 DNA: TGCGCCAGCAGCTCGGGGTCATCGTACAATGAGCAGTTCTTC.

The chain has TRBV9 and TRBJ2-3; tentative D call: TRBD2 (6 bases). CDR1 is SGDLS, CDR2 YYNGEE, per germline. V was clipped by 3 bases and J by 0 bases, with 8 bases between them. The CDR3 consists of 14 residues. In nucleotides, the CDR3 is TGTGCCAGCAGCGGGACTACGAGCACAGATACGCAGTATTTT. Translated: CASSGTTSTDTQYF.